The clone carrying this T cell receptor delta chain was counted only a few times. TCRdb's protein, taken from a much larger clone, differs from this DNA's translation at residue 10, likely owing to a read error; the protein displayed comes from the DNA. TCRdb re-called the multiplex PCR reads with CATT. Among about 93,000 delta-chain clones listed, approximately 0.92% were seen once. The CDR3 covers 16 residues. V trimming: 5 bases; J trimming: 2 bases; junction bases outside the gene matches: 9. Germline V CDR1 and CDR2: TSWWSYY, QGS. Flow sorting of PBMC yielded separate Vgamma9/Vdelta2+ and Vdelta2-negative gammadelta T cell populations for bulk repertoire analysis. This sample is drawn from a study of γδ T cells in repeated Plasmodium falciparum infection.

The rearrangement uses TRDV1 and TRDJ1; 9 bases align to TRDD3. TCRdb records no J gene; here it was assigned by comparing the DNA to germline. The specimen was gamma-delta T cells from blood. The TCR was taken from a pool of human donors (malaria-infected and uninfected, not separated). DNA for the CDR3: TGTGCTCTTGGGTCCTACTGGGGGACTTTGACCGATAAACTCATCTTT. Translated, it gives CALGSYWGTLTDKLIF.